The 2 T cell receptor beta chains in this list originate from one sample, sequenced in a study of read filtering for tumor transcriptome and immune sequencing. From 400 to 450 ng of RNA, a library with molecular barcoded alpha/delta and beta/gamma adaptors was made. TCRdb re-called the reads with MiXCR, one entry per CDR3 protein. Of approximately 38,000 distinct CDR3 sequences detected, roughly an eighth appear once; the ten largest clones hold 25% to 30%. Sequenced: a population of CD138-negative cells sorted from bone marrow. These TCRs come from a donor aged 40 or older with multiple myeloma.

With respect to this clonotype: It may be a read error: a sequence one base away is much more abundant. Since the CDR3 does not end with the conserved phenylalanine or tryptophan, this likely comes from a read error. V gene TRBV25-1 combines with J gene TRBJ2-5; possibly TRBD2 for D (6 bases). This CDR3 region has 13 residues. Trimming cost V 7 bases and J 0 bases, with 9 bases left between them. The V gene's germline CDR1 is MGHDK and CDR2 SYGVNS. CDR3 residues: CASKEGNQETQYL. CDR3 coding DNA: TGTGCCAGCAAGGAGGGGAACCAAGAGACCCAGTACCTC.

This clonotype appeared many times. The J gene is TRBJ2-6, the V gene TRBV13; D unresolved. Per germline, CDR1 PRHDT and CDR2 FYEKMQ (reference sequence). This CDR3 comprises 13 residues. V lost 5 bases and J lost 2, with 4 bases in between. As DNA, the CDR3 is TGTGCCAGCAGCGAGACTGGGGCCAACGTCCTGACTTTC. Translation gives CASSETGANVLTF.